Sequencing of this T cell receptor (beta chain) was carried out in a study of blood T cell repertoires in COVID-19. In the study overall: Acute-phase and convalescent COVID-19 samples originated in the United States, Italy and Spain. Sources were T cells, B-cell-depleted T cells, or PBMCs; the material itself was cDNA or gDNA.

Original handling: By means of reference gene primer amplification, nucleated cell counts were estimated. The assay was immunoSEQ multiplex PCR, and TCRdb's table has in-frame clones only and misses some. V and J calls plus clone size are reproduced from that table; the DNA served to infer D and trimming. The sample shows some 29,000 clones, 90% of them seen only once. The V segment lost 3 bases and the J segment 4 bases; nucleotides outside the gene matches: 6. The CDR3 totals 15 residues. Looked up from germline, CDR1 is WNHNN and CDR2 is SYGVQD (reference sequence). The chain carries TRBV10-1 and TRBJ2-1, with 7 nucleotides matching TRBD2. Sequencing was performed on peripheral blood. This TCR derives from a man aged 65-85 years with active or convalescent COVID-19. The CDR3 reads CASSDPSGIYNEQFF. The DNA for the CDR3 is TGCGCCAGCAGTGACCCTAGCGGAATATACAATGAGCAGTTCTTC.